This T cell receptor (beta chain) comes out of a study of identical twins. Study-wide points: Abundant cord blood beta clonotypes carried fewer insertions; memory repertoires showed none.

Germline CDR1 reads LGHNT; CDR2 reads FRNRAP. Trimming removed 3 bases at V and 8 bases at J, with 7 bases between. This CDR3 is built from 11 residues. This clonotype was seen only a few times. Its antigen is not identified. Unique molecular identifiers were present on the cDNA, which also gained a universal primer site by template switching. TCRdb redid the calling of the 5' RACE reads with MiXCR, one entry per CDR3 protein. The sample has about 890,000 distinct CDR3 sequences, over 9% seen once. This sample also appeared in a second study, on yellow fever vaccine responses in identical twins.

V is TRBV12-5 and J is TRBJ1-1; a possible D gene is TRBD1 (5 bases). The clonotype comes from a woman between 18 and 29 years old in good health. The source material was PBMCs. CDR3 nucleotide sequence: TGTGCTAGTGGTTTCCAGGGAGAAGCTTTCTTT. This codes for CASGFQGEAFF.